What follows is one TCR beta chain and its context. Its recognized antigen is unknown. Per-base quality was not reported, and no clone a single base away is much larger than it. This entry is derived from a study of PD-L1 blockade in urothelial cancer listed by TCRdb under 2017. Describing the broader study: About 90% of the roughly 30 patients were males with bladder-origin urothelial cancer, and about 65% of the roughly 29 reported a prior smoking history. Blood samples were analyzed 3 weeks after the start of treatment (second dose) and 6 weeks after the start of treatment. In the same patients, whole exome sequencing and RNA sequencing of pretreatment tumors were performed in addition to TCR sequencing. Pretreatment blood TCR-seq was available for fewer than 30 patients, at least one posttreatment blood collection was obtained for about 25 patients, and tumor TCR-seq was available for about 25 patients. An exploratory multi-omic analysis was conducted of the somatic, immune and clinical correlates of response to PD-L1 blockade with atezolizumab in urothelial cancer. TCR sequencing covered pretreatment tumor samples and matched, serially collected peripheral blood taken before and after atezolizumab treatment. Blood samples gave median yields of around 140,000 T cells and tens of thousands of unique TCRs, along with a median clonality of approximately 0.08. Patients had an ECOG performance status of 0 or 1 and had received between 0 and 3 prior chemotherapy regimens. Progression-free survival longer than 6 months counted as durable clinical benefit, and TCR features were additionally tested against both progression-free and overall survival. Durable clinical benefit was achieved by nine patients and was not achieved by 20 patients. What the study reported, not specific to this receptor: Improved progression-free and overall survival was found to be associated with pretreatment peripheral blood TCR clonality below the median. Among patients with durable benefit, tumor-associated TCR clones showed greater expansion in peripheral blood 3 weeks after treatment started (n ≈ 23, p = 0.022). Because the sample size was small (n ≈ 28) and many of the analyses were exploratory, the results are meant to be hypothesis-generating.

Explained via the paper, the time point label denotes: pretreatment peripheral blood. The Qiagen DNeasy Blood extraction kit was used to purify genomic DNA from total PBMCs and from tumor samples. PBMCs were collected pretreatment and during treatment, and were isolated and stored as previously described. Each PCR received spiked-in synthetic TCR analog templates so that absolute template abundance could be estimated from read counts. The immunoSEQ assay used bias-controlled V and J gene primers to amplify TCRbeta CDR3 regions from genomic DNA. Sequencing of rearranged TCRbeta segments was done at approximately 20X coverage. In the authors' own workflow: Clustering was used to correct sequencing errors, and CDR3s were annotated against IMGT to assign V, D and J genes. Downstream analyses used only productive TCRbeta rearrangements, leaving out any out-of-frame or stop-codon sequences. Clonality was calculated as one minus the Shannon entropy normalized by the log of the number of unique productive sequences. Clones differing between time points or between blood and tumor were identified using Fisher's exact test with Benjamini-Hochberg correction, with an adjusted p below 0.01 applied as the threshold. As stored in TCRdb, this immuneACCESS dataset retains in-frame rearrangements with V and J assigned. A fraction of the clones does not appear; measured against another copy, unresolved V genes explain less than half of the discrepancy, and the remainder lacks a known reason. Clone size and V and J calls were adopted from that table, with D and trimming inferred from the DNA. The sample profile shows roughly 40,000 clones; around nine tenths of them were found once. Of the sample, 20% to 25% falls within the top ten clones.

V drops 3 bases and J drops 1 base, leaving 9 bases in between. There are 14 amino acids in the CDR3, from cysteine to phenylalanine inclusive. Left in the record is the CDR3 DNA by itself, 42 bases read in frame from the first base. For CDR1 and CDR2, the germline V gene lists LGHNA and YNFKEQ. The origin of this receptor is a donor at least 40 years old with urothelial cancer. The receptor chain draws on TRBV4-2 and TRBJ2-5; possibly the D gene is TRBD1, per 6 matching bases. The source was PBMCs, collected around atezolizumab (anti-PD-L1) treatment. The CDR3 reads as follows: CASSQTRGQETQYF. The DNA sequence is TGTGCCAGCAGCCAGACCAGGGGCCAAGAGACCCAGTACTTC.